The 18 T cell receptor beta chains presented below share a single source sample, sequenced in a study of T cell repertoires in cytomegalovirus infection. These receptors' targets are unknown. TCRdb re-called the reads with MiXCR, one entry per CDR3 protein. The sample records 300,000 to 400,000 distinct CDR3 sequences, 25% to 30% being singletons. This specimen was cultured PBMCs, taken from culture after CMV antigen stimulation. The source is a human donor in good health (CMV status not recorded). Some clones in this sample may be carry-over from other donors' samples.

The chain links TRBV19 to TRBJ2-5; tentative D call: TRBD1 (5 bases). Germline V CDR1 and CDR2: LNHDA, SQIVND (reference sequence). The CDR3 covers 14 residues. Trimming cost V 9 bases and J 0 bases, with 14 bases left between them. Here the CDR3 DNA reads TGTGCCAGCGCCCCTCAGGGAAACCAAGAGACCCAGTACTTC. Translated, it gives CASAPQGNQETQYF.

The J gene is TRBJ1-1, the V gene TRBV24-1, with 7 bases lining up with TRBD1. V trimming: 10 bases; J trimming: 0 bases; junction bases outside the gene matches: 10. Germline loops: CDR1 KGHDR, CDR2 SFDVKD. The CDR3 contains 15 residues. The CDR3 region has the DNA TGTGCCACTTCACGGGACAGCCAAATGAACACTGAAGCTTTCTTT. Translation: CATSRDSQMNTEAFF.

This clonotype showed up just a few times. The rearrangement joins TRBV7-9 to TRBJ2-3; 10 bases are a match to TRBD2. With 4 bases clipped from V and 5 bases from J, the junction kept 6 bases outside the gene matches. Germline values: CDR1 SEHNR, CDR2 FQNEAQ (reference sequence). The CDR3 covers 15 residues. The CDR3 loop is CASSSSLAGEDTQYF. The CDR3 nucleotides are TGTGCCAGCAGCTCGTCTCTAGCGGGAGAAGATACGCAGTATTTT.

The chain uses TRBV11-2 and TRBJ1-6; 8 bases map to TRBD1. The germline CDR1 and CDR2 sequences are SGHAT and FQNNGV. The CDR3 runs 16 residues. With 1 base clipped from V and 6 bases from J, the junction kept 5 bases outside the gene matches. The CDR3 DNA reads TGTGCCAGCAGCTTAGCTCTAACAGGGGGTAATTCACCCCTCCACTTT. This gives the protein CASSLALTGGNSPLHF.

This clonotype came up a few times. This chain uses TRBV12-3 or TRBV12-4 with TRBJ2-2; 8 nucleotides agree with TRBD2. This CDR3 is 12 amino acids long. The J segment lost 6 bases and the V segment lost 6 bases, leaving 0 bases of the junction unmatched. The CDR3 DNA reads as TGTGCCAGCAGGCGGGGGGCCGGGGAGCTGTTTTTT. Residues: CASRRGAGELFF.

Many counts were recorded for this clonotype. The V and J genes are TRBV7-8 and TRBJ1-2, with 7 bases that match TRBD1. V was pared by 5 bases and J by 1 base, with 1 base of the junction left unmatched. This CDR3 contains 13 residues. The germline CDR1 and CDR2 sequences are SGHVS and FQNEAQ. The CDR3 sequence is CASSRDSNYGYTF. As DNA, the CDR3 is TGTGCCAGCAGCCGGGACAGTAACTATGGCTACACCTTC.

The J gene is TRBJ1-5, the V gene TRBV12-3 or TRBV12-4, with D tentatively TRBD1 (5 bases). The CDR3 covers 16 residues. Trimming took 6 bases from V and 7 from J, leaving 22 bases between them. In DNA, the CDR3 is TGTGCCAGCAGGGGACCGGGACCCTTCATTGGGCAGCCCCAGCATTTT. Translating gives CASRGPGPFIGQPQHF.

This clonotype showed up many times. V usage is TRBV7-8 and J usage is TRBJ1-2; possible D gene TRBD1, 6 bases. This CDR3 is 15 amino acids long. Trimming stripped 0 bases from V and 3 bases from J, with 11 bases between. In germline, CDR1 is SGHVS, CDR2 FQNEAQ. DNA for the CDR3: TGTGCCAGCAGCTTAGCTCTCGGGGGCGACTATGGCTACACCTTC. Its protein product is CASSLALGGDYGYTF.

The chain is built from TRBV3-1 and TRBJ1-2; no clear D gene. Looked up from germline, CDR1 is LGHDT and CDR2 is YNNKEL (reference sequence). The CDR3 covers 15 residues. V lost 0 bases and J 7 bases, leaving 15 bases between the germline ends. The CDR3 DNA sequence: TGTGCCAGCAGCCAAGATGGAGACCCAACTGGTGGCTACACCTTC. Residues: CASSQDGDPTGGYTF.

The genes are TRBV7-2 and TRBJ2-7; D gene unclear. Germline V gives CDR1 SGHTA, CDR2 FQGNSA. The V gene lost 1 base and the J gene lost 7 bases, with 11 bases spanning the gap. The CDR3 runs 13 residues. CDR3 loop: CASSLGARREQYF. The CDR3 DNA reads as TGTGCCAGCAGCTTAGGTGCGAGAAGGGAGCAGTACTTC.

This clonotype was detected a few times. The gene calls are TRBV20-1 and TRBJ2-7; 10 nucleotides match TRBD2. V was pared by 0 bases and J by 1 base, with 3 bases of the junction left unmatched. This CDR3 contains 15 residues. Germline-derived CDR1 and CDR2 are DFQATT and SNEGSKA (reference sequence). The CDR3 spells CSARDLAGGSYEQYF. DNA for the CDR3: TGCAGTGCTAGAGATTTAGCGGGGGGATCCTACGAGCAGTACTTC.

This chain uses TRBV3-1 with TRBJ1-2, with D uncertain. Germline V gene sequence: CDR1 LGHDT, CDR2 YNNKEL (reference sequence). This CDR3 has 13 residues. V was pared by 0 bases and J by 4 bases, with 6 bases between. CDR3 DNA: TGTGCCAGCAGCCAAGAAGCGTCCTATGGCTACACCTTC. It specifies CASSQEASYGYTF.

This clonotype was counted only a few times. The CDR3 bases are TGCAGTGCCCTCCGGGACCGCGCCTCCTACGAGCAGTACTTC. Protein: CSALRDRASYEQYF. The chain uses TRBV20-1 and TRBJ2-7; TRBD1 or TRBD2 may be the D gene (5 bases each). Germline loops: CDR1 DFQATT, CDR2 SNEGSKA (reference sequence). The CDR3 is made up of 14 amino acids. The V and J ends lost 6 bases and 0 bases respectively, with 15 bases between them.

The V call is TRBV29-1, the J call TRBJ1-1; 7 positions match TRBD1. The CDR3 length is 13 residues. Germline V gene sequence: CDR1 SQVTM, CDR2 ANQGSEA. The V and J ends lost 4 bases and 4 bases, in that order; junction bases with no gene match: 6. The CDR3 nucleotides are TGCAGCGTTGCCACAGGGGTGAGCACTGAAGCTTTCTTT. This translates into CSVATGVSTEAFF.

This chain joins TRBV30 and TRBJ2-3; TRBD2 aligns across 11 bases. Germline-derived CDR1 and CDR2 are GTSNPN and SVGIG (reference sequence). V trimming: 2 bases; J trimming: 5 bases; junction bases outside the gene matches: 12. The CDR3 runs to 17 residues. In DNA form, the CDR3 reads TGTGCCTGGAGTTCCCTCGATAGCGGGAGGGCCGTAGATACGCAGTATTTT. Its translation: CAWSSLDSGRAVDTQYF.

In its sample, this clonotype was seen many times. The chain recombines TRBV7-3 with TRBJ2-7, with TRBD2 identical over 8 bases. This CDR3 contains 16 residues. With V trimmed by 1 base and J by 0 bases, 5 bases remained unmatched. CDR1 SGHTA and CDR2 FQGTGA come from the germline V gene. The CDR3 DNA sequence: TGTGCCAGCAGCTTAAGCGGGGGGAGAGTCTCCTACGAGCAGTACTTC. Translating gives CASSLSGGRVSYEQYF. The entire variable domain, with the rest obtained from reference TRBV7-3 and TRBJ2-7, is as follows: GAGVSQTPSNKVTEKGKYVELRCDPISGHTALYWYRQSLGQGPEFLIYFQGTGAADDSGLPNDRFFAVRPEGSVSTLKIQRTERGDSAVYLCASSLSGGRVSYEQYFGPGTRLTVT.

The V gene is TRBV12-3 or TRBV12-4, the J gene TRBJ1-4, with D possibly TRBD1 on 5 matching bases. This CDR3 region has 18 residues. V shed 0 bases and J shed 8 bases, with 22 bases lying between them. CDR3: CASSLARGRVGYREKLFF. In nucleotides, the CDR3 is TGTGCCAGCAGTTTAGCGCGAGGCAGGGTCGGCTATCGAGAAAAACTGTTTTTT.

The chain recombines TRBV10-3 with TRBJ2-7, with 9 bases that match TRBD2. The CDR3 extends over 16 amino acids. Germline V lookup: CDR1 ENHRY, CDR2 SYGVKD. V lost 0 bases and J lost 7; bases outside the gene matches: 10. CDR3 in amino acids: CAISESIILAGREQYF. In DNA form, the CDR3 reads TGTGCCATCAGTGAGTCGATTATACTAGCGGGTAGAGAGCAGTACTTC.